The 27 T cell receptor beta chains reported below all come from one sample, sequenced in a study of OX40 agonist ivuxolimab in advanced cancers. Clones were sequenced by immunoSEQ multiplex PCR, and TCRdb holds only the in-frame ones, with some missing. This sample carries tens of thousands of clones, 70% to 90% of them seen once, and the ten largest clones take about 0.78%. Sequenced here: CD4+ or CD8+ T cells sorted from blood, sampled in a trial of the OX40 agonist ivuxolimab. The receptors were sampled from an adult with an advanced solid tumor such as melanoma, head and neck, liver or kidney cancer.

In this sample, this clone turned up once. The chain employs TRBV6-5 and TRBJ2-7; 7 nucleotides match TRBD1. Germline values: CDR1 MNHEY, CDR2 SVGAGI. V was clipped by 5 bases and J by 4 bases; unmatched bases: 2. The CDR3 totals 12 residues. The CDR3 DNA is TGTGCCAGCAGTGAACAGGGGTACGAGCAGTACTTC. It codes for CASSEQGYEQYF.

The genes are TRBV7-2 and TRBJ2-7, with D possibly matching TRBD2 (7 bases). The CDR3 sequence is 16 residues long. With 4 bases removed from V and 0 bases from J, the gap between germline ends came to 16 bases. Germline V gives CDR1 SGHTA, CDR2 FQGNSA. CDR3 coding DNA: TGTGCCAGCAGCTCAGTGAGGGGGAGGGCCTCCTACGAGCAGTACTTC. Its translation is CASSSVRGRASYEQYF.

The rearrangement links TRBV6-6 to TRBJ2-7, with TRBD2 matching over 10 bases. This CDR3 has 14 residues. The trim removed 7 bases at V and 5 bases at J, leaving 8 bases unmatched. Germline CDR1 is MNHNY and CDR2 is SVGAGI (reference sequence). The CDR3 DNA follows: TGTGCCAGCACCCAACTAGCGGGATTGGACGAGCAGTACTTC. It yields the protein CASTQLAGLDEQYF.

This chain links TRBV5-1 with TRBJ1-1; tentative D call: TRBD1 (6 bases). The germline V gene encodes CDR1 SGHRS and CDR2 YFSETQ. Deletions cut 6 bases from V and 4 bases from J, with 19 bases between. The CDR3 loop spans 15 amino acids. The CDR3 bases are TGCGCCAGCAAGACATTGACAGGTTATCCCACTGAAGCTTTCTTT. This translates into CASKTLTGYPTEAFF.

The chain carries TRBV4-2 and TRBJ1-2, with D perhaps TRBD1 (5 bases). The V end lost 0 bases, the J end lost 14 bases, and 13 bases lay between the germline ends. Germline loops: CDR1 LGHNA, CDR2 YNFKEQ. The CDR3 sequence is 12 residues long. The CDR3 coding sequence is TGTGCCAGCAGCCAAGAGGGCAGGGATAGGACCTTC. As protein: CASSQEGRDRTF.

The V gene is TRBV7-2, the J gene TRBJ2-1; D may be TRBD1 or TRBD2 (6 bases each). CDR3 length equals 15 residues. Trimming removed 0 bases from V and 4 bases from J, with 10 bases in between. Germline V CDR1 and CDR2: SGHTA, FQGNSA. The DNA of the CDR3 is TGTGCCAGCAGCTTAGCAGGGGGGAGATACAATGAGCAGTTCTTC. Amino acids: CASSLAGGRYNEQFF.

Written as DNA, the CDR3 is TGTGCCAGCAGAGGACCGGGACTAGCGGGGTCCTACGAGCAGTACTTC. Its translation: CASRGPGLAGSYEQYF. The gene calls are TRBV7-2 and TRBJ2-7, with TRBD2 matching 13 bases. The CDR3 runs to 16 residues. The germline V gene has CDR1 SGHTA and CDR2 FQGNSA. The junction had 6 bases not matched to a gene; V was cut back by 6 bases and J by 1 base.

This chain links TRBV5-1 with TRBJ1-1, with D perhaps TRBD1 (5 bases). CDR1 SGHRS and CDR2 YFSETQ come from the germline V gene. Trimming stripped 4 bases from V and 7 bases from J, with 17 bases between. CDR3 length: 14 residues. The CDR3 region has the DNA TGCGCCAGCAGCCGGCGGGGGAAAGCCCATGAAGCTTTCTTT. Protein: CASSRRGKAHEAFF.

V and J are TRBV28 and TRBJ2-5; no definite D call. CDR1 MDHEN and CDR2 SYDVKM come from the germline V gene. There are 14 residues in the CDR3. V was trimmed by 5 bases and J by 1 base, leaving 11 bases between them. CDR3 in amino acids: CASSPSGSQETQYF. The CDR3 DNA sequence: TGTGCCAGCAGTCCTTCTGGCAGCCAAGAGACCCAGTACTTC.

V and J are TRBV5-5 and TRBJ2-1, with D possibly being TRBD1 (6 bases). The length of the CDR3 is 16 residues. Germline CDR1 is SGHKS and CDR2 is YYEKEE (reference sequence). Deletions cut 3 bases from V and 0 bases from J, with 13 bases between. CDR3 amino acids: CASSSRTGSSYNEQFF. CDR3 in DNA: TGTGCCAGCAGCTCCCGCACAGGGAGCTCCTACAATGAGCAGTTCTTC. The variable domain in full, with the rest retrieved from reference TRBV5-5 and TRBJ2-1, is DAGVTQSPTHLIKTRGQQVTLRCSPISGHKSVSWYQQVLGQGPQFIFQYYEKEERGRGNFPDRFSARQFPNYSSELNVNALLLGDSALYLCASSSRTGSSYNEQFFGPGTRLTVL.

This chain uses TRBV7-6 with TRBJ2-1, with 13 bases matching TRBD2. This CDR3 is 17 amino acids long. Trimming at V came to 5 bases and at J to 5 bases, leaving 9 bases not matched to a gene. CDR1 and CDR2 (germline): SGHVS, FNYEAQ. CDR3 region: CASSPRTSGSFHNEQFF. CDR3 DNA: TGTGCCAGCAGCCCGAGGACTAGCGGGAGCTTTCACAATGAGCAGTTCTTC.

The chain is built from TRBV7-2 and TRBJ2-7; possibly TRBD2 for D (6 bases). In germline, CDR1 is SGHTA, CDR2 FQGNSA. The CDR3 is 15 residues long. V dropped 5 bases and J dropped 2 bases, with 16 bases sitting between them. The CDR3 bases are TGTGCCAGCAGCCCTCGGGCGGGAACTGCCTACGAGCAGTACTTC. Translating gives CASSPRAGTAYEQYF.

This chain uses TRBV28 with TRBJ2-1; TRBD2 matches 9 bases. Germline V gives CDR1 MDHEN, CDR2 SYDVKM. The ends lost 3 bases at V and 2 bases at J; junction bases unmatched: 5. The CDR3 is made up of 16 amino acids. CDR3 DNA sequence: TGTGCCAGCAGTTTCAGTAGCGGGAGCGCCTACAATGAGCAGTTCTTC. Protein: CASSFSSGSAYNEQFF.

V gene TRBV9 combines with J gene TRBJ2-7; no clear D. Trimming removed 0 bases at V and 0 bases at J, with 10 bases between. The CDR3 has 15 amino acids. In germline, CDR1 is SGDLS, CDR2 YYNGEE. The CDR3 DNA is TGTGCCAGCAGCGTAGGGGGTACTCTCTCCTACGAGCAGTACTTC. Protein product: CASSVGGTLSYEQYF. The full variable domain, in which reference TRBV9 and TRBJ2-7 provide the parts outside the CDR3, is DSGVTQTPKHLITATGQRVTLRCSPRSGDLSVYWYQQSLDQGLQFLIQYYNGEERAKGNILERFSAQQFPDLHSELNLSSLELGDSALYFCASSVGGTLSYEQYFGPGTRLTVT.

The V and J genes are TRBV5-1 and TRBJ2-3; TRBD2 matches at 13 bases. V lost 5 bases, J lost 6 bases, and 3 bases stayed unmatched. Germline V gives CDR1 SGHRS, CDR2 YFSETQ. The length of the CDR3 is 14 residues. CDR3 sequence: CASRLAGGPDTQYF. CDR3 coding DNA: TGCGCCAGCAGACTAGCGGGAGGGCCCGATACGCAGTATTTT.

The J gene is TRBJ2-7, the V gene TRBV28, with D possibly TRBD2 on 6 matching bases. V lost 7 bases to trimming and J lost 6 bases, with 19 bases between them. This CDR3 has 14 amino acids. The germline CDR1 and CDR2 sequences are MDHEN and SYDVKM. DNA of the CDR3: TGTGCCAGCACCCCCGGGACTTCAGGGCTCGAGCAGTACTTC. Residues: CASTPGTSGLEQYF.

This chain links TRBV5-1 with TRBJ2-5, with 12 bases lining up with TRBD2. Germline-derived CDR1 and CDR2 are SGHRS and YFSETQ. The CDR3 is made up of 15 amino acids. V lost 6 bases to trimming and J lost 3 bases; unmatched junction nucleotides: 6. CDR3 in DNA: TGCGCCAGCACTAGGGCTAGCGGGAGGGAAGAGACCCAGTACTTC. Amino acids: CASTRASGREETQYF. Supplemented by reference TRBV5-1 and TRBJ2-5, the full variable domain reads KAGVTQTPRYLIKTRGQQVTLSCSPISGHRSVSWYQQTPGQGLQFLFEYFSETQRNKGNFPGRFSGRQFSNSRSEMNVSTLELGDSALYLCASTRASGREETQYFGPGTRLLVL.

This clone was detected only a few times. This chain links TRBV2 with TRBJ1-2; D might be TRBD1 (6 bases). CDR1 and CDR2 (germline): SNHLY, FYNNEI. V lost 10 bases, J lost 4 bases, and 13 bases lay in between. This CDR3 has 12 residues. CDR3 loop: CAITTGSYGYTF. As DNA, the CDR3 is TGTGCCATCACCACAGGGAGCTATGGCTACACCTTC.

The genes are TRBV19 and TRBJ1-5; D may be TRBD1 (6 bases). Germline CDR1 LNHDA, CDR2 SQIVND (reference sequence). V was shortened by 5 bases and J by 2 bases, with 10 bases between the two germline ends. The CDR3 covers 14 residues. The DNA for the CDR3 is TGTGCCAGTAGTCCAGGGGACGGCAATCAGCCCCAGCATTTT. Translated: CASSPGDGNQPQHF.

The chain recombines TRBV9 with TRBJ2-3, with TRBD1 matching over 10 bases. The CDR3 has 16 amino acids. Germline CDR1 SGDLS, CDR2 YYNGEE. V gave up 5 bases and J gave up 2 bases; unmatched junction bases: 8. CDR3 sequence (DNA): TGTGCCAGCAGTTTCACCGGGACAGGGGACACAGATACGCAGTATTTT. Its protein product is CASSFTGTGDTDTQYF.

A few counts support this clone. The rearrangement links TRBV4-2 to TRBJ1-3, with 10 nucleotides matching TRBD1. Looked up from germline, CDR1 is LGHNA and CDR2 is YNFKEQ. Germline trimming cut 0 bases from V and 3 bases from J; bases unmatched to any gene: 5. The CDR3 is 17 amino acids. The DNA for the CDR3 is TGTGCCAGCAGCCAAGATTGGGACAGGGGTTTTGGAAACACCATATATTTT. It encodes CASSQDWDRGFGNTIYF.

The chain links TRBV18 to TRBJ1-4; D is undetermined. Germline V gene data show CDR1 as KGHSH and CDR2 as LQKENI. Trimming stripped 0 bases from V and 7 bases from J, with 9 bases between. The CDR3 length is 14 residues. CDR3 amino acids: CASSPPWQAEKLFF. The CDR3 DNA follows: TGTGCCAGCTCACCACCGTGGCAAGCTGAAAAACTGTTTTTT. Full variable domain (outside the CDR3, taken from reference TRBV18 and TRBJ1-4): NAGVMQNPRHLVRRRGQEARLRCSPMKGHSHVYWYRQLPEEGLKFMVYLQKENIIDESGMPKERFSAEFPKEGPSILRIQQVVRGDSAAYFCASSPPWQAEKLFFGSGTQLSVL.

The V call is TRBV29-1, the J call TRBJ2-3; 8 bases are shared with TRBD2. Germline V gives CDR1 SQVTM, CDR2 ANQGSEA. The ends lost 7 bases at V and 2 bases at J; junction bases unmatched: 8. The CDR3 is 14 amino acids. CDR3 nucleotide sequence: TGCAGCGCATACCGAGCGGGAGCCACAGATACGCAGTATTTT. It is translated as CSAYRAGATDTQYF.

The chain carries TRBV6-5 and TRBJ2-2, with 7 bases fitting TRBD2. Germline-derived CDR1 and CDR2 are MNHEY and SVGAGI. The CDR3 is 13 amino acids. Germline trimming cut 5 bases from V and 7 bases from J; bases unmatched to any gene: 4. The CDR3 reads CASSPGRGGELFF. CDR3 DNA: TGTGCCAGCAGTCCGGGGAGGGGCGGGGAGCTGTTTTTT.

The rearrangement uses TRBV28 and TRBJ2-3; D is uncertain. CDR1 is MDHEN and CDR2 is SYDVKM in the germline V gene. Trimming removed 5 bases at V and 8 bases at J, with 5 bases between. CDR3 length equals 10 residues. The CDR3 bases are TGTGCCAGCAGTGCATTTACGCAGTATTTT. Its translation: CASSAFTQYF.

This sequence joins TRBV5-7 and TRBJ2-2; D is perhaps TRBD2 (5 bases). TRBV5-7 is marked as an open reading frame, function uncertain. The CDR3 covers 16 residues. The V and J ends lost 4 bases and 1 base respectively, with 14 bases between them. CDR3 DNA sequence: TGTGCCAGCAGCGCGGCGGGCTACGGGAACACCGGGGAGCTGTTTTTT. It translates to CASSAAGYGNTGELFF.

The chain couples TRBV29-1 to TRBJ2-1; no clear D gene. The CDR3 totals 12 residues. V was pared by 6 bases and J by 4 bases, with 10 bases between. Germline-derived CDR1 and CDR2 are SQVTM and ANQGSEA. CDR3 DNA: TGCAGCGTCGCCCTAATATACAATGAGCAGTTCTTC. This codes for CSVALIYNEQFF.